This T cell receptor (beta chain) was captured by sequencing in a study of T cell repertoires in cytomegalovirus infection. Study information: Public signatures in TCR beta pointed to CMV infection and matching HLA type.

About this clonotype: Its antigen is unidentified.

One entry per CDR3 protein, called by TCRdb with MiXCR from the reads. Of fewer than 300,000 distinct CDR3 sequences in the sample, over 20% were seen once. Study observations and caveats: Pooled public TCR beta family frequency picked out CMV carriers with the relevant HLA. The ex vivo response was dominated by HLA-C-restricted CMV-specific TCR beta clonotypes.

Sequencing used PBMCs. The source of this sequence is a human donor in good health (CMV status not recorded). Some clones in this sample may be carry-over from other donors' samples.

This CDR3 reads CSARQGVPPYEQYF. The CDR3 DNA reads as TGCAGTGCTAGACAGGGGGTTCCACCCTACGAGCAGTACTTC. The chain recombines TRBV20-1 with TRBJ2-7; 7 positions match TRBD1. Trimming cost V 2 bases and J 2 bases; bases outside gene matches: 6. The germline V gene has CDR1 DFQATT and CDR2 SNEGSKA (reference sequence). The CDR3 has 14 amino acids.